Listed here are 5 T cell receptor beta chains from one sample, sequenced in a study of post-analysis software for immune sequencing data. The antigens for these receptors are not known. Study outcomes and limitations: The five TRBV segments detected at higher frequency in patients than in controls included TRBV5-6, TRBV5-1 and TRBV20-1.

Prepared libraries of TCR beta cDNA carried unique molecular identifiers. TCRdb re-analysed the PCR reads in MiXCR, keeping a single row per CDR3 protein. The top ten hold over 10% of the sample, which has approximately 400,000 distinct CDR3 sequences, roughly 38% seen once. Source material: blood. The receptors derive from a girl aged 5-17 years with multiple sclerosis.

This clonotype was counted ten times or more. The V gene is TRBV12-3 or TRBV12-4, the J gene TRBJ1-2; TRBD1 matches at 9 bases. This CDR3 is 17 amino acids long. The V and J ends lost 2 bases and 4 bases, in that order; junction bases with no gene match: 11. The CDR3 DNA follows: TGTGCCAGCAGTTTAAAAGTGCTGGGACAGGGTGTCTATGGCTACACCTTC. It is translated as CASSLKVLGQGVYGYTF.

This chain links TRBV4-2 with TRBJ2-5; 13 nucleotides line up with TRBD2. V gave up 0 bases and J gave up 4 bases; unmatched junction bases: 2. The CDR3 extends over 16 amino acids. The germline V gene encodes CDR1 LGHNA and CDR2 YNFKEQ. CDR3 nucleotide sequence: TGTGCCAGCAGCCAAGAGGGACTAGCGGGGACAGAGACCCAGTACTTC. Translated, it gives CASSQEGLAGTETQYF.

The V call is TRBV18, the J call TRBJ1-1; D unclear. Germline V gives CDR1 KGHSH, CDR2 LQKENI. V lost 3 bases and J 1 base, leaving 9 bases between the germline ends. The CDR3 contains 14 residues. The CDR3 coding sequence is TGTGCCAGCTCACCCGACCAGGCGAACACTGAAGCTTTCTTT. Its translation: CASSPDQANTEAFF.

This clonotype was observed a handful of times. V is TRBV6-6 and J is TRBJ1-1, with D uncertain. CDR1 is MNHNY, CDR2 SVGAGI, per germline (reference sequence). Trimming left V 5 bases short and J 0 bases short, with 13 bases between. The CDR3 is 15 residues long. CDR3 amino acids: CASSPGVQVNTEAFF. As DNA, the CDR3 is TGTGCCAGCAGTCCCGGGGTTCAGGTGAACACTGAAGCTTTCTTT.

There are a few counts of this clonotype. The V call is TRBV2, the J call TRBJ1-1; D might be TRBD1 (5 bases). This CDR3 spans 15 amino acids. Germline loops: CDR1 SNHLY, CDR2 FYNNEI. Trimming stripped 7 bases from V and 8 bases from J, with 23 bases between. The chain's CDR3 is CASTTNPRDGSEAFF. In DNA form, the CDR3 reads TGTGCCAGCACCACTAACCCCCGGGACGGAAGCGAAGCTTTCTTT.